This TCR beta chain was recovered during a study of T cells in Graves' hyperthyroidism and ophthalmopathy. The study left out patients who had uncontrolled infection, other autoimmune disease, pregnancy or lactation. RNA transcripts served as the template for amplifying TCR beta CDR3 regions. TCR CDR3 underwent first-round RT-PCR with the HTBI primer set. TCRdb called the multiplex PCR reads again in MiXCR, with one record for every CDR3 protein. This table holds 95,000 to 100,000 distinct CDR3 sequences, over 50% found once. This clonotype occurred many times. Per germline, CDR1 LNHNV and CDR2 YYDKDF (reference sequence). Between the trimmed V and J ends, which lost 0 bases and 6 bases, there was a span of 4 bases. The CDR3 runs 12 residues.

This chain connects TRBV15 to TRBJ2-3, with D unresolved. The sequence came from a woman between 40 and 50 years old with Graves' hyperthyroidism. The sequencing input was blood. The CDR3 protein is CATSRDFDTQYF. As DNA, the CDR3 is TGTGCCACCAGCAGAGATTTCGATACGCAGTATTTT.